The clone carrying this T cell receptor (beta chain) turned up a few times. The antigen is unknown. V was cut by 0 bases and J by 7 bases, with 10 bases left in between. The CDR3 is 13 residues long. CDR1 and CDR2 (germline): LGHDT, YNNKEL (reference sequence). This sample was included in a study of neurological immune-mediated disorders. Study outcomes and limitations: Phylogenetic grouping put 18 of 34 multiple sclerosis patients' repertoires into one related-CDR3 cluster, a possible signature. TCR-beta repertoires seemed private in all groups, with no expanded CDR3 amino acid sequences shared. In HTLV-1-associated myelopathy, TCR clonal expansion was greatest, and in multiple sclerosis it was least, below healthy controls.

The cDNA came from 5'RACE with 10-nucleotide random UMIs. TCRdb re-analysed the 5' RACE reads in MiXCR, keeping a single row per CDR3 protein. The sample has 50,000 to 80,000 distinct CDR3 sequences; 4.5% are singletons. The gene calls are TRBV3-1 and TRBJ2-7; no clear D. The sample was PBMCs. The sequence came from a man younger than 45 with multiple sclerosis. This CDR3 is CASSQESRREQYF. In nucleotides, the CDR3 is TGTGCCAGCAGCCAAGAAAGTCGGAGAGAGCAGTACTTC.